These 17 T cell receptor beta chains originate from one sample sequenced in a study of cytomegalovirus exposure and HLA in healthy donors. The PCR was carried out with 60 Vbeta primers and 13 Jbeta primers. Profiling relied on immunoSEQ multiplex PCR, and the TCRdb table lists in-frame clones only, not all of them. The data show a few hundred thousand clones, with about 80% seen just once and 0.58% held by the top ten. The sequenced sample was PBMCs. The source of these receptors is a woman between 40 and 50 years old in good health and CMV-seronegative.

The V gene is TRBV5-1, the J gene TRBJ1-4, with TRBD1 matching 8 bases. The germline gives CDR1 SGHRS, CDR2 YFSETQ. The trim removed 2 bases at V and 8 bases at J, leaving 5 bases unmatched. This CDR3 is built from 14 residues. The CDR3 DNA reads as TGCGCCAGCAGCTTAGGACAGGGCTGGGAAAAACTGTTTTTT. Residues: CASSLGQGWEKLFF.

This chain uses TRBV29-1 with TRBJ1-2; 7 bases match TRBD1. This CDR3 has 11 amino acids. CDR1 and CDR2 from the germline V gene are SQVTM and ANQGSEA. V dropped 7 bases and J dropped 7; count of bases not matched to a gene: 6. CDR3 protein: CSDSDRVGYTF. In nucleotides, the CDR3 is TGCAGCGACTCAGACAGGGTTGGCTACACCTTC.

As to this clone: At the DNA level, this CDR3 is encoded by other sequences in the same sample as well. The V call is TRBV7-9, the J call TRBJ1-5; D is possibly TRBD1 (6 bases). CDR3 size: 14 residues. Germline CDR1 is SEHNR and CDR2 is FQNEAQ (reference sequence). V lost 1 base and J 5 bases, leaving 9 bases between the germline ends. The CDR3 nucleotides read TGTGCCAGCAGCTTAGGAGCAGGGGATCAGCCCCAGCATTTT. Its translation is CASSLGAGDQPQHF.

The chain employs TRBV14 and TRBJ2-3; 8 bases align to TRBD2. Germline values: CDR1 SGHDN, CDR2 FVKESK. The CDR3 contains 17 residues. J lost 5 bases, V lost 4 bases, and 14 bases had no gene match. Written as DNA, the CDR3 is TGTGCCAGCAGCCGAGGTGGCGGGGGGCCCCTGGGAGATACGCAGTATTTT. As protein: CASSRGGGGPLGDTQYF.

V and J are TRBV5-8 and TRBJ1-2, with 10 bases that match TRBD1. V shed 3 bases and J 3 bases; nucleotides not matched to a gene: 5. The CDR3 totals 15 residues. Germline assignment: CDR1 SGHTS and CDR2 YDEGEE. CDR3 in amino acids: CASSSDGTGDYGYTF. As DNA, the CDR3 is TGTGCCAGCAGCTCGGACGGGACAGGGGACTATGGCTACACCTTC. The full variable domain, rest sourced from reference TRBV5-8 and TRBJ1-2, is EAGVTQSPTHLIKTRGQQATLRCSPISGHTSVYWYQQALGLGLQFLLWYDEGEERNRGNFPPRFSGRQFPNYSSELNVNALELEDSALYLCASSSDGTGDYGYTFGSGTRLTVV.

The CDR3 protein is CASSQEGEGAPCYDQPQHF. CDR3 coding DNA: TGCGCCAGCAGCCAAGAGGGTGAGGGGGCCCCGTGCTATGATCAGCCCCAGCATTTT. This sequence joins TRBV4-3 and TRBJ1-5, with 7 positions matching TRBD1. This CDR3 region has 19 residues. The junction had 16 bases not matched to a gene; V was cut back by 0 bases and J by 5 bases. In germline, CDR1 is LGHNA, CDR2 YSLEER.

The J gene is TRBJ2-1, the V gene TRBV19; 9 nucleotides line up with TRBD1. Germline V lookup: CDR1 LNHDA, CDR2 SQIVND (reference sequence). The V gene end was trimmed by 8 bases and the J gene end by 3 bases; junction bases not matched to a gene: 8. This CDR3 has 15 residues. CDR3 region: CASASDRGFYNEQFF. The DNA for the CDR3 is TGTGCCAGTGCCTCGGACAGGGGATTCTACAATGAGCAGTTCTTC.

The genes are TRBV9 and TRBJ1-2; 8 bases align to TRBD1. CDR3 length equals 15 residues. After removal of 2 bases from V and 7 bases from J, the junction contained 10 bases not matched to a gene. Looked up from germline, CDR1 is SGDLS and CDR2 is YYNGEE. The CDR3 sequence is CASSVVAGGGGGYTF. In DNA, the CDR3 is TGTGCCAGCAGCGTCGTTGCAGGGGGCGGAGGTGGCTACACCTTC.

The genes are TRBV6-5 and TRBJ2-3; D gene unclear. The germline CDR1 and CDR2 sequences are MNHEY and SVGAGI. CDR3 size: 16 residues. V was clipped by 0 bases and J by 2 bases, with 12 bases between them. CDR3 loop: CASSYSHTDITDTQYF. The CDR3 DNA reads TGTGCCAGCAGTTACTCCCATACCGACATCACAGATACGCAGTATTTT.

The V and J genes are TRBV6-4 and TRBJ1-4; D is perhaps TRBD1 (5 bases). CDR3 length: 17 residues. From germline, CDR1 is MRHNA and CDR2 SNTAGT. V lost 7 bases and J 7 bases, leaving 25 bases between the germline ends. The CDR3, as DNA: TGTGCCAGCACCTCAAGGGCGACAGACCCCGCACCTGAAAAACTGTTTTTT. Encoded protein: CASTSRATDPAPEKLFF.

This clone was counted a single time. V gene TRBV11-2 combines with J gene TRBJ1-5; tentative D call: TRBD1 (5 bases). CDR3 size: 14 residues. Germline V gene sequence: CDR1 SGHAT, CDR2 FQNNGV. The V gene lost 5 bases and the J gene lost 7 bases, with 15 bases spanning the gap. The CDR3 spells CASSPSSGTQPQHF. CDR3 DNA: TGTGCCAGCAGCCCATCGAGCGGGACCCAGCCCCAGCATTTT.

The J gene is TRBJ1-1, the V gene TRBV19; D is possibly TRBD1 (5 bases). With 5 bases removed from V and 7 bases from J, the gap between germline ends came to 11 bases. This CDR3 is built from 12 residues. Germline lookup yields CDR1 LNHDA and CDR2 SQIVND (reference sequence). This CDR3 reads CASSPGTVEAFF. The CDR3 DNA reads as TGTGCCAGTAGTCCAGGGACTGTTGAAGCTTTCTTT.

V usage is TRBV10-3 and J usage is TRBJ2-7, with TRBD1 identical over 7 bases. The trim removed 7 bases at V and 0 bases at J, leaving 3 bases unmatched. The CDR3 has 13 residues. CDR1 is ENHRY, CDR2 SYGVKD, per germline. CDR3 amino acids: CAINRQGSYEQYF. Written as DNA, the CDR3 is TGTGCCATCAATCGACAGGGCTCCTACGAGCAGTACTTC.

The gene calls are TRBV9 and TRBJ2-2; 7 bases match TRBD1. The CDR3 loop spans 15 amino acids. The germline V gene encodes CDR1 SGDLS and CDR2 YYNGEE. V trimming: 1 base; J trimming: 4 bases; junction bases outside the gene matches: 4. The CDR3 loop is CASSVWDSSTGELFF. CDR3 DNA: TGTGCCAGCAGCGTATGGGACAGTTCCACCGGGGAGCTGTTTTTT.

The chain couples TRBV4-3 to TRBJ2-7, with D maybe TRBD1 (6 bases). V was shortened by 3 bases and J by 3 bases, with 15 bases between the two germline ends. This CDR3 is built from 15 residues. Germline CDR1 is LGHNA and CDR2 is YSLEER. The CDR3 spells CASSQFMKGVYEQYF. CDR3 nucleotides: TGCGCCAGCAGCCAGTTCATGAAGGGGGTCTACGAGCAGTACTTC.

The V gene is TRBV21-1, the J gene TRBJ1-3; the D call TRBD1 from the table was never checked on the DNA. TRBV21-1 is deemed a pseudogene. The CDR3 is made up of 17 amino acids. The CDR3 nucleotides are TGTGCCAGCAGCAAAAATACTCTCCAGGCCCCTGGAAACACCATATATTTT. Translating gives CASSKNTLQAPGNTIYF.

The chain uses TRBV9 and TRBJ2-2; the match to TRBD2 covers 8 bases. Germline V gives CDR1 SGDLS, CDR2 YYNGEE. After removal of 4 bases from V and 8 bases from J, the junction contained 4 bases not matched to a gene. CDR3 length: 13 amino acids. The CDR3 protein is CASSFSGVGELFF. The CDR3, as DNA: TGTGCCAGCAGCTTTAGCGGGGTGGGGGAGCTGTTTTTT.